A single sample gave rise to the 22 T cell receptor beta chains below, sequenced in a study of T-cell memory formation after mild COVID-19 (dated by TCRdb to the early 2020s). The method behind the library was 5' RACE. Sequencer: Illumina NovaSeq 6000. TCRdb reworked the public reads: Q25 trimming with fastp, MiXCR clone assembly, productive beta chains retained. Merged by CDR3 protein, the rows form single entries marked with the most common genes and DNA. Recorded for this sample are some 350,000 distinct CDR3 sequences; about 15% of them occurred a single time. The leading ten clones occupy 20% to 25% of the sample. The sample taken for sequencing was PBMCs or a T cell subset sorted from them (not recorded which). The receptors were sampled from a man between 18 and 35 years old who had mild COVID-19 (a few samples of this study predate the infection). The sample titles of this study are shuffled in the database, so cell type and time point are left out; the donor was told from shared clones.

In this sample, this clonotype turned up a few times. The V gene is TRBV4-3, the J gene TRBJ2-5; no clear D gene. Germline V gene lookup returns CDR1 LGHNA and CDR2 YSLEER. The CDR3 loop spans 13 amino acids. Trimming pared 0 bases from V and 9 bases from J, leaving 11 bases between. CDR3 in amino acids: CASSQDQQSAQYF. As DNA, the CDR3 is TGCGCCAGCAGCCAAGATCAGCAGAGCGCCCAGTACTTC.

This clonotype was detected ten times or more. V and J are TRBV29-1 and TRBJ2-3, with 7 bases fitting TRBD1. The CDR3 covers 13 residues. Germline trimming cut 4 bases from V and 2 bases from J; bases unmatched to any gene: 3. Germline V lookup: CDR1 SQVTM, CDR2 ANQGSEA. CDR3 in DNA: TGCAGCGTTGGGGGACAGACCACAGATACGCAGTATTTT. It codes for CSVGGQTTDTQYF.

V and J are TRBV5-1 and TRBJ2-4, with a tentative D call TRBD1 (5 bases). Germline V gene lookup returns CDR1 SGHRS and CDR2 YFSETQ. Trimming stripped 5 bases from V and 7 bases from J, with 22 bases between. The CDR3 loop spans 16 amino acids. CDR3 DNA: TGCGCCAGCAGTGTGTTCTTACAGGCCGAAAGGAACATTCAGTACTTC. Residues: CASSVFLQAERNIQYF.

The DNA for the CDR3 is TGTGCCAGCAGGAAGGAGCTTGAAGCTTTCTTT. The encoded protein is CASRKELEAFF. The V gene is TRBV2, the J gene TRBJ1-1; D gene unclear. Trimming took off 6 bases at V and 7 bases at J, with 9 bases between the two ends. The CDR3 has 11 residues. Germline loops: CDR1 SNHLY, CDR2 FYNNEI.

About this clonotype: A much larger clonotype is one base distant, so this may be a read error. The chain couples TRBV12-3 or TRBV12-4 to TRBJ2-3; the match to TRBD2 covers 7 bases. The CDR3 consists of 15 residues. Trimming cost V 7 bases and J 8 bases; bases outside gene matches: 15. The CDR3 loop is CASKRLAEMAVTQYF. Here the CDR3 DNA reads TGTGCCAGCAAACGGCTAGCGGAAATGGCAGTTACGCAGTATTTT.

The V call is TRBV4-1, the J call TRBJ1-5; 7 bases match TRBD1. This CDR3 comprises 13 residues. V dropped 8 bases and J dropped 3; count of bases not matched to a gene: 4. Germline V lookup: CDR1 MGHRA, CDR2 YSYEKL. The CDR3: CASGQAINQPQHF. CDR3 DNA sequence: TGCGCCAGCGGACAGGCCATCAATCAGCCCCAGCATTTT.

The gene calls are TRBV4-1 and TRBJ2-5, with 13 bases that match TRBD2. The CDR3 has 18 residues. The V gene end was trimmed by 4 bases and the J gene end by 5 bases; junction bases not matched to a gene: 13. The germline CDR1 and CDR2 sequences are MGHRA and YSYEKL. The CDR3 sequence is CASSLRPLAGGIEETQYF. CDR3 nucleotide sequence: TGCGCCAGCAGCCTACGACCACTAGCGGGGGGGATTGAGGAGACCCAGTACTTC.

This clonotype was seen only a few times. The chain carries TRBV29-1 and TRBJ2-3; 8 bases fit TRBD1. The germline V gene encodes CDR1 SQVTM and CDR2 ANQGSEA. Trimming removed 5 bases from V and 5 bases from J; junction bases left unmatched: 3. CDR3 size: 12 residues. CDR3 nucleotides: TGCAGCGTTAGAACAGGGGGAGATACGCAGTATTTT. Protein: CSVRTGGDTQYF.

This chain joins TRBV4-1 and TRBJ2-3, with 7 bases that match TRBD2. With 5 bases clipped from V and 3 bases from J, the junction kept 8 bases outside the gene matches. This CDR3 has 15 residues. The germline V gene encodes CDR1 MGHRA and CDR2 YSYEKL. CDR3 in DNA: TGCGCCAGCAGCTTAAGCGGGGTGGGGACAGATACGCAGTATTTT. This encodes CASSLSGVGTDTQYF.

V gene TRBV7-9 combines with J gene TRBJ2-6, with D possibly TRBD1 on 5 matching bases. In germline, CDR1 is SEHNR, CDR2 FQNEAQ (reference sequence). V was clipped by 5 bases and J by 5 bases, with 16 bases between them. This CDR3 contains 16 residues. CDR3 in DNA: TGTGCCAGCAGCCCCGTCGGCAGGGCCTGGGCCAACGTCCTGACTTTC. It is translated as CASSPVGRAWANVLTF. The full variable domain, its missing parts supplied by reference TRBV7-9 and TRBJ2-6, is DTGVSQNPRHKITKRGQNVTFRCDPISEHNRLYWYRQTLGQGPEFLTYFQNEAQLEKSRLLSDRFSAERPKGSFSTLEIQRTEQGDSAMYLCASSPVGRAWANVLTFGAGSRLTVL.

This sequence joins TRBV28 and TRBJ1-1, with TRBD1 matching 7 bases. V lost 2 bases and J lost 9; bases outside the gene matches: 18. The CDR3 length is 17 residues. The germline V gene encodes CDR1 MDHEN and CDR2 SYDVKM. The CDR3 DNA reads TGTGCCAGCAGTTTAGACAGGGTTATCGGACCATCTGAAAAAGCTTTCTTT. Translating it yields CASSLDRVIGPSEKAFF.

This clonotype was picked up a small number of times. The rearrangement uses TRBV13 and TRBJ1-1; D remains ambiguous. Germline V gene lookup returns CDR1 PRHDT and CDR2 FYEKMQ (reference sequence). Trimming pared 1 base from V and 1 base from J, leaving 10 bases between. This CDR3 has 15 residues. The CDR3 reads CASSLARPPNTEAFF. CDR3 bases: TGTGCCAGCAGCTTAGCGCGACCCCCGAACACTGAAGCTTTCTTT.

As regards this clonotype: A much larger clone lies one base from this, so it may be a read error. The rearrangement joins TRBV29-1 to TRBJ2-6; D is tentatively TRBD1 or TRBD2 (5 bases each). The germline V gene encodes CDR1 SQVTM and CDR2 ANQGSEA. This CDR3 is 13 amino acids long. The CDR3 loop reads CGVGTTGANVLTF. For the CDR3, the DNA is TGCGGCGTAGGGACGACTGGGGCCAACGTCCTGACTTTC.

J is TRBJ2-3 and V is TRBV29-1; maybe TRBD2 (5 bases). The CDR3 loop spans 12 amino acids. V dropped 6 bases and J dropped 2 bases, with 9 bases sitting between them. The germline CDR1 and CDR2 sequences are SQVTM and ANQGSEA. CDR3 DNA sequence: TGCAGCGTAGCGGACCTCACAGATACGCAGTATTTT. It specifies CSVADLTDTQYF.

This clonotype was seen only a few times. The chain has TRBV20-1 and TRBJ1-1, with D unresolved. Trimming pared 2 bases from V and 4 bases from J, leaving 5 bases between. This CDR3 has 11 residues. Looked up from germline, CDR1 is DFQATT and CDR2 is SNEGSKA (reference sequence). The CDR3 spells CSARLATEAFF. CDR3 DNA sequence: TGCAGTGCTAGACTAGCCACTGAAGCTTTCTTT.

This rearrangement joins TRBV15 to TRBJ2-7; no clear D gene. The CDR3 is 14 residues long. Trimming took off 1 base at V and 0 bases at J, with 7 bases between the two ends. Germline loops: CDR1 LNHNV, CDR2 YYDKDF (reference sequence). The DNA of the CDR3 is TGTGCCACCAGCAGAGTAAGAAACTCCTACGAGCAGTACTTC. This translates into CATSRVRNSYEQYF.

A few counts support this clonotype. This chain connects TRBV7-8 to TRBJ1-1; D gene unclear. There are 15 residues in the CDR3. Germline values: CDR1 SGHVS, CDR2 FQNEAQ. V was shortened by 1 base and J by 4 bases, with 13 bases between the two germline ends. CDR3 region: CASSLVGTSATEAFF. CDR3 bases: TGTGCCAGCAGCTTAGTGGGCACGTCGGCCACTGAAGCTTTCTTT.

The rearrangement links TRBV4-3 to TRBJ2-4; D may be TRBD1 (9 bases). The CDR3 is 18 amino acids. In germline, CDR1 is LGHNA, CDR2 YSLEER. Trimming cost V 0 bases and J 8 bases, with 23 bases left between them. CDR3 residues: CASSQDAGRGQGGDIQYF. In DNA form, the CDR3 reads TGCGCCAGCAGCCAAGATGCCGGGAGGGGACAGGGTGGGGACATTCAGTACTTC.

The rearrangement joins TRBV5-6 to TRBJ2-6, with D hard to call. V lost 3 bases and J lost 0, with 7 bases in between. Looked up from germline, CDR1 is SGHDT and CDR2 is YYEEEE. The CDR3 spans 15 residues. The CDR3 loop is CASSYWSSGANVLTF. CDR3 in DNA: TGTGCCAGCAGCTATTGGAGCTCTGGGGCCAACGTCCTGACTTTC.

This clonotype was detected only a few times. The rearrangement joins TRBV27 to TRBJ2-7; 7 bases are a match to TRBD2. The V gene's germline CDR1 is MNHEY and CDR2 SMNVEV (reference sequence). V was pared by 5 bases and J by 2 bases, with 6 bases of the junction left unmatched. CDR3 size: 14 residues. The CDR3 DNA reads as TGTGCCAGCAGTGCGGGGGTGTATGCCTACGAGCAGTACTTC. This codes for CASSAGVYAYEQYF.

This clonotype was seen only a few times. This chain joins TRBV5-1 and TRBJ1-2, with 7 bases that match TRBD1. CDR1 is SGHRS, CDR2 YFSETQ, per germline. V lost 5 bases and J lost 3; bases outside the gene matches: 7. This CDR3 is 14 amino acids long. Written as DNA, the CDR3 is TGCGCCAGCAGGCGAGTGACAGGGTACTATGGCTACACCTTC. Amino acids: CASRRVTGYYGYTF.

The sample holds a few counts of this clonotype. V is TRBV29-1 and J is TRBJ2-4; D is possibly TRBD1 (6 bases). The germline CDR1 and CDR2 sequences are SQVTM and ANQGSEA. The length of the CDR3 is 13 residues. The V and J ends lost 1 base and 3 bases respectively, with 7 bases between them. The CDR3 DNA is TGCAGCGTTGAAGTAGGGGGCAAAAACATTCAGTACTTC. It is translated as CSVEVGGKNIQYF.